This T cell receptor (beta chain) was sequenced during a study of T cell responses to AZD1222 COVID-19 vaccine (dated by TCRdb to the early 2020s). Regarding the research as a whole: A total of about 250 trial participants underwent TCR sequencing, of whom 200 to 220 had received two doses of AZD1222 and 26 had received two doses of the MenACWY control vaccine. Enrollment into the trials was organized by age into subgroups of 18-55, 56-69 and 70-plus years, and those subgroups contained roughly 150, 30 and 60 TCR-sequenced participants, respectively. Broad study findings and their caveats: Conclusions about previously exposed vaccinees are limited because only six or seven AZD1222 recipients were SARS-CoV-2 seropositive at baseline. Vaccine-associated CD4 TCRs spanned the whole spike protein, with dominant responses in regions 160-218 and 743-854. Participants were mostly white British and included more females than males, and it was suggested by the authors that clonal diversity may have been underestimated. Reportedly, close to half of the unique spike-specific TCRs recognized epitopes lying outside the regions that are mutated in the B.1.351 and B.1.1.7 variants. The 56-69-year group was small, and its depth increase did not reach significance, likely because of low power. Because no samples from the day 14 peak response were available, repertoires could be characterized only after the peak T cell response. After two AZD1222 doses, spike-specific TCR breadth and depth were significantly higher than at day 0 and than in MenACWY recipients.

The CDR3 regions of human TCRbeta chains were analyzed by immunosequencing. The authors' pipeline ran thus. TCRs in the repertoires were compared against a reference library of SARS-CoV-2-specific TCRs that had been generated with the MIRA antigen-specificity platform. Breadth was defined as the fraction of unique TCRs that were SARS-CoV-2-associated, and depth was defined as the fraction of total T cells that were SARS-CoV-2-associated. Each spike-specific TCR was assigned to its reactive spike region and to a CD4 or CD8 class using the MIRA data. Log10-transformed breadth and depth values were compared by one-way ANOVA with Sidak's multiple comparisons tests. This immuneACCESS table, as held by TCRdb, lists in-frame sequences with V and J called but not all clones. Of the missing ones, under half trace to an unresolved V gene in checked studies; the others have no known cause. That table gives V, J and clone size, and the DNA gave D and trimming. The sample data list approximately 68,000 clones, and 88% of these were observed just once. Together, the top ten hold roughly 5% of the sample.

Reading from cysteine to phenylalanine, the CDR3 counts 16 amino acids. Left in the record is the CDR3 DNA by itself, 48 bases read in frame from the first base. The germline V gene sets CDR1 to MDHEN and CDR2 to SYDVKM. Trimming costs V 4 bases and J 4 bases, and their ends lie 16 bases apart. Concerning this clone itself: The antigen it binds to is not known. No much larger clonotype is one base removed from it; base qualities were not supplied.

What this sample's time point label stands for: about 28 days (+/-7) after the second vaccine dose. The meaning of the sample's treatment or condition label: meningococcal conjugate vaccine given as trial control. Samples from vaccinated people were obtained from the UK trials COV001 and COV002, which included a single-blind randomized controlled phase 2/3 trial of AZD1222 (ChAdOx1 nCoV-19) in healthy adults. For TCRbeta chain sequencing, PBMC samples from trial participants were taken at day 0 and at day 28 after the second dose. The sequence was collected from an adult who received the MenACWY meningococcal vaccine as a control. The sample in question was peripheral blood, obtained 28 days after the second dose of the MenACWY control vaccine. The sequence is built from TRBV28 and TRBJ2-2, with no D gene named confidently. The base sequence is TGTGCCAGCAGTTCGTTAGGCGCCGATTTCACCGGGGAGCTGTTTTTT. This is translated as CASSSLGADFTGELFF.